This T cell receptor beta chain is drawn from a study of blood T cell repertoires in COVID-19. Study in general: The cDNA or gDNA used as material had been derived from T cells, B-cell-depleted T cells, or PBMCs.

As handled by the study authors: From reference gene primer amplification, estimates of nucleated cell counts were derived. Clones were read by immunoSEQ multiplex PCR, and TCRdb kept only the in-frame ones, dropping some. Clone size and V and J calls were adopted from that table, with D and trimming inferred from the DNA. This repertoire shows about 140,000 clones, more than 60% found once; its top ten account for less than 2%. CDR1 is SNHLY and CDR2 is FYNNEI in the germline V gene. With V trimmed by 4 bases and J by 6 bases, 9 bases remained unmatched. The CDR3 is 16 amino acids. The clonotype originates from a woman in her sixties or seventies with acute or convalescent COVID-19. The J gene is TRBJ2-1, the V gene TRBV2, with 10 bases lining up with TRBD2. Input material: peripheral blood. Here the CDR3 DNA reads TGTGCCAGCAGTGTTTCCCTAGCGGGAGTACGCAATGAGCAGTTCTTC. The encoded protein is CASSVSLAGVRNEQFF.